The subject of this entry is one TCR beta chain. What it binds is not known. In the PCR, 60 Vbeta and 13 Jbeta primers were used. Sequenced by immunoSEQ multiplex PCR; TCRdb stores in-frame clones only, minus some. The table lists around 130,000 clones, around 74% of them singletons. V was pared by 2 bases and J by 8 bases, with 10 bases of the junction left unmatched. This CDR3 spans 14 amino acids. Germline CDR1 reads GTSNPN; CDR2 reads SVGIG (reference sequence). The data were obtained in a study of cytomegalovirus exposure and HLA in healthy donors. Study-wide points: Available immune exposure information was restricted to CMV serostatus only.

The TCR was taken from a man aged 40-55 years in good health and CMV-seropositive. V and J are TRBV30 and TRBJ1-2; TRBD1 matches at 8 bases. The sequenced sample was PBMCs. The chain's CDR3 is CAWSPQDRVVGYTF. In DNA form, the CDR3 reads TGTGCCTGGAGTCCCCAGGACAGGGTGGTAGGCTACACCTTC. Full variable domain (remainder filled in from reference TRBV30 and TRBJ1-2): SQTIHQWPATLVQPVGSPLSLECTVEGTSNPNLYWYRQAAGRGLQLLFYSVGIGQISSEVPQNLSASRPQDRQFILSSKKLLLSDSGFYLCAWSPQDRVVGYTFGSGTRLTVV.